This TCR beta chain originates from a study of blood T cell repertoires in COVID-19. On the study more broadly: Acute-phase and convalescent COVID-19 samples originated in the United States, Italy and Spain. T cells, B-cell-depleted T cells, or PBMCs supplied cDNA or gDNA.

Germline lookup yields CDR1 MRHNA and CDR2 SNTAGT. The CDR3 has 14 residues. V was cut by 0 bases and J by 4 bases, with 9 bases left in between. In the original analysis: Cell counts per sample came from amplifying reference gene primers. The assay was immunoSEQ multiplex PCR, and TCRdb's table has in-frame clones only and misses some. The V and J calls and clone size are taken from that table; D and trimming were inferred from the DNA. The sample holds around 110,000 clones, about 89% seen once. This clonotype originated in a man aged 40-55 years with acute or convalescent COVID-19. V is TRBV6-4 and J is TRBJ1-2; D is uncertain. The specimen sequenced was peripheral blood. The CDR3 DNA reads as TGTGCCAGCAGTGACTCCTCTGGGAGCTATGGCTACACCTTC. This encodes CASSDSSGSYGYTF.